The entry that follows covers one TCR beta chain sequence. Its specific antigen is unknown. No base-level quality is on record; no much larger clone is a single base apart. These data belong to a study of T cells in localized non-small cell lung cancer (dated by TCRdb to between 2020 and 2021). Notes on the research overall: T cell repertoires of about 230 early-stage NSCLC patients were analyzed, with tumors being compared against uninvolved tumor-adjacent lungs. All 250 or so NSCLC patients in the cohort were treatment-naive and had localized lung tumors that were resected. Of the NSCLC patients, fewer than 150 were male and 85 to 110 were female, and the mean age was about 69 years. The full study reports these points: Of the top 100 tumor clones, a median of 57 were detected in paired uninvolved adjacent lung; about 26 were also among that lung's top 100. Uninvolved tumor-adjacent lung showed the highest T cell clonality, higher than tumor, which suggests more focused antigenic responses in the uninvolved tumor-adjacent lung. Because multi-region tumor sequencing was not performed, intratumor heterogeneity could not be ruled out. Since the design was exploratory, TCR variables were selected using unadjusted p-values with no false-discovery rate correction. Higher blood T cell density associated with longer overall survival, while higher adjacent-lung clonality associated with shorter survival.

TCR beta CDR3 regions were sequenced from DNA using the immunoSEQ Assay. In the original analysis: To compute T cell density, TCR beta template counts were normalized to usable DNA, which was estimated by amplifying housekeeping genes. Richness was estimated using the preseqR package, with extrapolation to 400,000 templates for PBMC samples and to 120,000 templates for tissue samples. Clonality was defined as one minus Pielou's evenness. Tissue-enriched TCRs were identified by differential abundance testing using productive amino-acid clonotypes, minimum total count 5 and alpha 0.1. Repertoire overlap between compartments was quantified with the Jaccard Index and Morisita Overlap Index. GLIPH grouped TCR beta CDR3s together with public tetramer-defined viral CDR3s, and a viral motif had to include at least three viral sequences and show V-gene enrichment. TCRdb holds this immuneACCESS table with in-frame rearrangements only. Some clones are missing; in checked studies, unresolved V genes explain under half, and the rest has no known cause. V and J calls and clone size are given by that table; D and trimming were obtained from the DNA. Counted in this sample were a few thousand clones; approximately 28% of them appeared once. The ten largest clones capture more than 10% of the sample.

At diagnosis, peripheral blood, uninvolved tumor-adjacent lung and tumor were collected and were preserved as a mix of fresh-frozen and FFPE material. Its CDR3 holds 15 amino acids, cysteine through phenylalanine. The sequence is cut down to CDR3 DNA, 45 bases in frame from base 1. Reading the germline V gene gives CDR1 MNHGY and CDR2 SAAAGT. The germline V and J ends show losses of 5 bases and 4 bases respectively, and no gene match explains 6 bases of the junction. The source was lung tumor tissue, collected before any cancer treatment. The rearranged segments are TRBV6-8 and TRBJ2-2; 8 bases in the junction line up with TRBD1. This TCR was sampled from a woman aged 35 to 75 with stage I lung adenocarcinoma. For the CDR3, the sequence is CASSQGAQPTGELFF. DNA sequence: TGTGCCAGCAGTCAGGGGGCTCAACCCACCGGGGAGCTGTTTTTT.